This TCR beta chain was profiled in a study of vaccination effects on CD4 cells after COVID-19. Background on the study: Viral peptide pools were used in the ViraFEST assay to expand antigen-specific CD4+ T cells, and sequencing came afterward. Post-vaccine draws lagged the second dose by a median of 72 days. After approximately 2 million PBMC were placed in each well, they were cultured with about 10 IU/ml IL-2 and approximately 10 ug/ml peptides.

General study findings and limits: Only a single clone (1 of 255 vaccine-induced clones in healthy vaccinees) cross-reacted with common cold coronaviruses.

Measured with immunoSEQ multiplex PCR; TCRdb has only the in-frame clones, and not every one. The table has about 47,000 clones, roughly three quarters seen once. CDR1 SGDLS and CDR2 YYNGEE come from the germline V gene. Trimming stripped 0 bases from V and 0 bases from J, with 4 bases between. The length of the CDR3 is 14 residues. This clone has a handful of counts. Its matching antigen is unknown. Cultured cells yielded isolated CD4+ T cells after more than nine days. Vaccination of participants consisted of two doses of either the BNT162b2 or mRNA-1273 vaccine. The gene calls are TRBV9 and TRBJ2-1; D ambiguous. The receptor's source is a human donor who received a COVID-19 vaccine. The sample consisted of CD4+ T cells from PBMCs cultured without peptide, taken after COVID-19 vaccination. In DNA form, the CDR3 reads TGTGCCAGCAGCGTAGCGAACTCCTACAATGAGCAGTTCTTC. Translating it yields CASSVANSYNEQFF.